What follows are 28 T cell receptor beta chains derived from one specimen sequenced in a study of vaccination and CD4 T cells after COVID-19. Regarding treatment: 10-day PBMC culture with coronavirus spike peptide pools or control peptides (ViraFEST assay). These receptors lack a known antigen. Sequenced with the Oncomine TCR Beta short-read assay was DNA taken from cultured CD4+ T cells. A single record per CDR3 protein comes from TCRdb applying MiXCR to the PCR reads. In the table there are roughly 24,000 distinct CDR3 sequences, roughly 64% of which are singletons. Sequenced sample: CD4+ T cells from blood, cultured in vitro. The receptors come from a human donor who had recovered from COVID-19.

V and J are TRBV20-1 and TRBJ2-1; 8 bases are a match to TRBD2. V shed 0 bases, J shed 6 bases, and the junction held 13 bases outside the gene matches. The CDR3 length is 17 residues. Per the germline V gene, CDR1 is DFQATT and CDR2 is SNEGSKA (reference sequence). Here the CDR3 DNA reads TGCAGTGCTAGAGATATACGGGAGGGCCAGGTGGGCAATGAGCAGTTCTTC. Translation gives CSARDIREGQVGNEQFF.

This clonotype was observed a few times. The chain combines TRBV7-8 with TRBJ1-5, with D possibly TRBD1 on 5 matching bases. Between the trimmed V and J ends, which lost 4 bases and 6 bases, there was a span of 10 bases. Germline V gene lookup returns CDR1 SGHVS and CDR2 FQNEAQ. The CDR3 runs to 13 residues. CDR3 sequence reads: CASSSQGGQPQHF. Written as DNA, the CDR3 is TGTGCCAGCAGCTCGCAGGGCGGTCAGCCCCAGCATTTT.

The chain carries TRBV11-2 and TRBJ1-3; TRBD1 matches 7 bases. There are 14 residues in the CDR3. Germline V gene data show CDR1 as SGHAT and CDR2 as FQNNGV. Losses at the gene ends were 6 bases for V and 9 bases for J; bases not matched to a gene: 11. The CDR3 DNA follows: TGTGCCAGCAGGGGACCGGACAGGATCTTCACCATATATTTT. Translated: CASRGPDRIFTIYF.

The chain uses TRBV2 and TRBJ1-5, with D unresolved. Trimming removed 4 bases at V and 2 bases at J, with 6 bases between. The CDR3 is made up of 13 amino acids. Germline CDR1 SNHLY, CDR2 FYNNEI. This CDR3 is CASSVRGNQPQHF. The CDR3 nucleotides read TGTGCCAGCAGTGTTCGAGGCAATCAGCCCCAGCATTTT.

This chain uses TRBV20-1 with TRBJ1-1; possibly TRBD1 for D (5 bases). The germline gives CDR1 DFQATT, CDR2 SNEGSKA (reference sequence). This CDR3 has 14 amino acids. Trimming removed 5 bases from V and 1 base from J, with 14 bases in between. For the CDR3, the DNA is TGCAGTGCTCTAAAAGGGGCCCCGAACACTGAAGCTTTCTTT. Amino acid sequence: CSALKGAPNTEAFF.

V gene TRBV28 combines with J gene TRBJ2-7, with TRBD2 matching 9 bases. This CDR3 region has 15 residues. Trimming took 6 bases from V and 3 from J; bases not matched to a gene: 9. CDR1 is MDHEN and CDR2 is SYDVKM in the germline V gene. This CDR3 is CASRPSSGSGYEQYF. DNA for the CDR3: TGTGCCAGCAGGCCGAGTAGCGGGAGTGGCTACGAGCAGTACTTC.

The chain recombines TRBV7-3 with TRBJ2-1; D is uncertain. Germline values: CDR1 SGHTA, CDR2 FQGTGA. Trimming left V 2 bases short and J 2 bases short, with 4 bases between. This CDR3 comprises 13 residues. CDR3 nucleotide sequence: TGTGCCAGCAGCTTAGGCACCTACAATGAGCAGTTCTTC. This translates into CASSLGTYNEQFF.

The chain uses TRBV19 and TRBJ1-5; perhaps TRBD1 as D (5 bases). Per germline, CDR1 LNHDA and CDR2 SQIVND (reference sequence). The CDR3 consists of 17 residues. V lost 5 bases to trimming and J lost 0 bases, with 17 bases between them. In DNA, the CDR3 is TGTGCCAGTAGTCGCCGGGACCTTAGGAATAGCAATCAGCCCCAGCATTTT. Protein sequence: CASSRRDLRNSNQPQHF.

The table lists this clonotype with a few counts. In DNA, the CDR3 is TGTGCCAGCTCAGCGCGCTCCTATAATTCACCCCTCCACTTT. This sequence encodes CASSARSYNSPLHF. This rearrangement joins TRBV18 to TRBJ1-6; no firm D call. V shed 5 bases and J shed 0 bases, with 5 bases lying between them. This CDR3 contains 14 residues. CDR1 is KGHSH and CDR2 is LQKENI in the germline V gene.

The chain employs TRBV6-1 and TRBJ1-5; D may be TRBD1 (6 bases). Trimming removed 6 bases from V and 2 bases from J, with 17 bases in between. This CDR3 region has 16 residues. From germline, CDR1 is MNHNS and CDR2 SASEGT. The CDR3 sequence is CASRLRDTLGNQPQHF. Written as DNA, the CDR3 is TGTGCCAGCAGACTCCGGGACACACTGGGCAATCAGCCCCAGCATTTT.

CDR3 region: CASSLTTGLNQPQHF. The CDR3 DNA reads as TGTGCCAGCAGCTTAACGACAGGGCTCAATCAGCCCCAGCATTTT. V and J are TRBV11-2 and TRBJ1-5, with 7 nucleotides matching TRBD1. This CDR3 comprises 15 residues. V was clipped by 2 bases and J by 3 bases; unmatched bases: 4. Germline assignment: CDR1 SGHAT and CDR2 FQNNGV. The whole variable domain, filled in from reference TRBV11-2 and TRBJ1-5, reads EAGVAQSPRYKIIEKRQSVAFWCNPISGHATLYWYQQILGQGPKLLIQFQNNGVVDDSQLPKDRFSAERLKGVDSTLKIQPAKLEDSAVYLCASSLTTGLNQPQHFGDGTRLSIL.

This clonotype was recorded a few times. The rearrangement links TRBV21-1 to TRBJ1-2; no DNA check was done on the table's D call, TRBD1. TRBV21-1 is classified as a pseudogene. The CDR3 has 13 residues. The CDR3: CASSGTELYGYTF. The CDR3 DNA reads TGTGCCAGCAGCGGGACAGAGCTGTATGGCTACACCTTC.

The chain carries TRBV27 and TRBJ1-1; D not resolved. The ends were cut back, 0 bases at V and 2 bases at J, with 7 bases in the middle. CDR1 and CDR2 (germline): MNHEY, SMNVEV (reference sequence). This CDR3 comprises 14 residues. CDR3: CASSLSIPNTEAFF. The CDR3 DNA follows: TGTGCCAGCAGTTTATCGATTCCAAACACTGAAGCTTTCTTT.

The chain is built from TRBV19 and TRBJ1-5, with D possibly TRBD1 on 6 matching bases. V was shortened by 5 bases and J by 7 bases, with 18 bases between the two germline ends. The CDR3 covers 15 residues. Per the germline V gene, CDR1 is LNHDA and CDR2 is SQIVND (reference sequence). CDR3: CASSGGQGVLQPQHF. The CDR3 DNA sequence: TGTGCCAGTAGTGGGGGCCAAGGGGTGTTACAGCCCCAGCATTTT.

DNA for the CDR3: TGTGCCAGCGGTGGGGGTAGCGGGAGCCCCACCGGGGAGCTGTTTTTT. Translation: CASGGGSGSPTGELFF. The J gene is TRBJ2-2, the V gene TRBV6-2 or TRBV6-3; 9 positions match TRBD2. The junction had 11 bases not matched to a gene; V was cut back by 8 bases and J by 4 bases. The germline CDR1 and CDR2 sequences are MNHEY and SVGEGT. This CDR3 has 16 residues.

This clonotype was seen a single time. The V call is TRBV7-2, the J call TRBJ1-2; D call uncertain. The CDR3 totals 15 residues. The germline V and J ends were trimmed by 7 bases and 0 bases, with 15 bases remaining between them. Germline CDR1 SGHTA, CDR2 FQGNSA. DNA of the CDR3: TGTGCCAGCAACGTTAGCCGGACGACTAACTATGGCTACACCTTC. This sequence encodes CASNVSRTTNYGYTF.

The V call is TRBV19, the J call TRBJ1-5, with D unclear. Trimming removed 7 bases from V and 6 bases from J, with 13 bases in between. The CDR3 covers 13 residues. CDR1 and CDR2 (germline): LNHDA, SQIVND (reference sequence). The CDR3 DNA is TGTGCCAGTAACGACCTCGCGGGTCAGCCCCAGCATTTT. Protein: CASNDLAGQPQHF.

This clonotype showed up just a few times. V is TRBV28 and J is TRBJ1-2; no reliable D call. This CDR3 has 11 residues. V gave up 3 bases and J gave up 13 bases, with 12 bases separating them. The germline CDR1 and CDR2 sequences are MDHEN and SYDVKM. Written as DNA, the CDR3 is TGTGCCAGCAGTTTCGGTATGGCTCTCACCTTC. Translated: CASSFGMALTF.

The chain has TRBV20-1 and TRBJ1-1; D is ambiguous. The CDR3 length is 11 residues. Trimming cost V 6 bases and J 13 bases, with 18 bases left between them. In germline, CDR1 is DFQATT, CDR2 SNEGSKA (reference sequence). The CDR3 region has the DNA TGCAGTGCCGGACTGCCCTCATCGGGTTTCTTT. Translation gives CSAGLPSSGFF.

This rearrangement joins TRBV7-9 to TRBJ2-5; the match to TRBD2 covers 7 bases. CDR1 and CDR2 (germline): SEHNR, FQNEAQ (reference sequence). V was clipped by 4 bases and J by 2 bases; unmatched bases: 7. The CDR3 is made up of 15 amino acids. The CDR3 loop is CASSSSPSGQETQYF. In nucleotides, the CDR3 is TGTGCCAGCAGCTCATCGCCTAGCGGACAAGAGACCCAGTACTTC.

The V gene is TRBV20-1, the J gene TRBJ2-1; 9 bases line up with TRBD2. Trimming at V came to 1 base and at J to 7 bases, leaving 11 bases not matched to a gene. Germline CDR1 reads DFQATT; CDR2 reads SNEGSKA (reference sequence). This CDR3 has 16 residues. DNA for the CDR3: TGCAGTGCTAGAGGCCTCGATGTGACTAGCGGAAATGAGCAGTTCTTC. This codes for CSARGLDVTSGNEQFF.

The CDR3 loop reads CATSETGLDGYTF. As DNA, the CDR3 is TGTGCCACCAGTGAAACGGGGCTAGATGGCTACACCTTC. This chain uses TRBV24-1 with TRBJ1-2, with D possibly being TRBD1 (5 bases). The V end was cut by 4 bases, the J end by 6 bases, with 11 bases between. The CDR3 runs to 13 residues. Germline values: CDR1 KGHDR, CDR2 SFDVKD.

The chain links TRBV7-9 to TRBJ2-2; D gene uncertain. The CDR3 spans 19 residues. Trimming shortened V by 4 bases and J by 2 bases, and 23 bases separated the two germline ends. The V gene's germline CDR1 is SEHNR and CDR2 FQNEAQ (reference sequence). CDR3 DNA sequence: TGTGCCAGCAGCTCCCGCAACATTCAACACCAGCTAAACACCGGGGAGCTGTTTTTT. This codes for CASSSRNIQHQLNTGELFF.

The sample holds a few counts of this clonotype. V gene TRBV7-6 combines with J gene TRBJ2-3; D unresolved. Trimming removed 2 bases from V and 4 bases from J, with 13 bases in between. Germline CDR1 and CDR2: SGHVS and FNYEAQ. The CDR3 length is 15 residues. The CDR3 here is CASSLLTLGSDTQYF. The CDR3 DNA reads as TGTGCCAGCAGCTTACTGACCCTAGGGTCAGATACGCAGTATTTT.

The chain uses TRBV6-5 and TRBJ1-6; D remains unclear. The CDR3 totals 16 residues. Trimming cost V 4 bases and J 5 bases, with 15 bases left between them. The germline V gene encodes CDR1 MNHEY and CDR2 SVGAGI. The CDR3 loop is CASSSPRGGNNSPLHF. Written as DNA, the CDR3 is TGTGCCAGCAGTTCCCCCCGGGGAGGGAATAATTCACCCCTCCACTTT.

The V and J genes are TRBV7-8 and TRBJ1-4, with D perhaps matching TRBD1 (5 bases). CDR1 and CDR2 from the germline V gene are SGHVS and FQNEAQ. The V end lost 7 bases, the J end lost 3 bases, and 15 bases lay between the germline ends. There are 15 residues in the CDR3. The DNA of the CDR3 is TGTGCCAGCACCCCAGGCGGGGGGGCTAATGAAAAACTGTTTTTT. Its translation: CASTPGGGANEKLFF.

The chain combines TRBV14 with TRBJ1-2; D call uncertain. The CDR3 is 13 residues long. Trimming took off 4 bases at V and 1 base at J, with 7 bases between the two ends. Germline V lookup: CDR1 SGHDN, CDR2 FVKESK. DNA of the CDR3: TGTGCCAGCAGCCCGAATTTTAACTATGGCTACACCTTC. Its translation is CASSPNFNYGYTF. The full variable domain, with the rest looked up from reference TRBV14 and TRBJ1-2, is EAGVTQFPSHSVIEKGQTVTLRCDPISGHDNLYWYRRVMGKEIKFLLHFVKESKQDESGMPNNRFLAERTGGTYSTLKVQPAELEDSGVYFCASSPNFNYGYTFGSGTRLTVV.

This clonotype was seen a few times. The chain has TRBV12-3 or TRBV12-4 and TRBJ1-5; the D gene is possibly TRBD1 (5 bases). V dropped 5 bases and J dropped 6 bases, with 20 bases sitting between them. The CDR3 spans 16 residues. Here the CDR3 reads CASSAEVGAWGQPQHF. For the CDR3, the DNA is TGTGCCAGCAGTGCCGAAGTCGGGGCATGGGGTCAGCCCCAGCATTTT.